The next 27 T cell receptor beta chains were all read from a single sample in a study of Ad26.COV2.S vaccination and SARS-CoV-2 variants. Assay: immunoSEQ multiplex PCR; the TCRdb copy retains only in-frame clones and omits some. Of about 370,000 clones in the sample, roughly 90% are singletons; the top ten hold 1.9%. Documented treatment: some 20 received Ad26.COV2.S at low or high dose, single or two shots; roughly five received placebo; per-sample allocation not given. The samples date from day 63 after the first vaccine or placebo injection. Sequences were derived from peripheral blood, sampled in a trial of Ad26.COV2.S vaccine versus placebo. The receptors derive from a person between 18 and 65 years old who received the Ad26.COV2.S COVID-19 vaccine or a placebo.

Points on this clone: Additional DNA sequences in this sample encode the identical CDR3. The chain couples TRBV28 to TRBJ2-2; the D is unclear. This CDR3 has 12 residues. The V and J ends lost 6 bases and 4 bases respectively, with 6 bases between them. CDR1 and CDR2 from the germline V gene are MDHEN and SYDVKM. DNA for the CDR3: TGTGCCAGCAGAGTTGGCACCGGGGAGCTGTTTTTT. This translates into CASRVGTGELFF.

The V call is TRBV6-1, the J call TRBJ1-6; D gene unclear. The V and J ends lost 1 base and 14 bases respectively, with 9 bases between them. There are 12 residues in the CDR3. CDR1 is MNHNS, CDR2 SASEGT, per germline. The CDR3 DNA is TGTGCCAGCAGTGAAGAGGTTGGAGCCCTCCACTTT. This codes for CASSEEVGALHF.

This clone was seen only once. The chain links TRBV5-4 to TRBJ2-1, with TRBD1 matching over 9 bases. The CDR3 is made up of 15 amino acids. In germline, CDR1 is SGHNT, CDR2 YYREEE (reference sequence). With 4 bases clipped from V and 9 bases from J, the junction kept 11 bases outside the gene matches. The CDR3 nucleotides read TGTGCCAGCAGCGAAACAGGGGGCGCGATCTCTGAGCAGTTCTTC. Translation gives CASSETGGAISEQFF.

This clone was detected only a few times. As DNA, the CDR3 is TGTGCCAGCAGCCAAGGGACTAGCGGGAGGAACACCGGGGAGCTGTTTTTT. This codes for CASSQGTSGRNTGELFF. The chain couples TRBV4-2 to TRBJ2-2; 13 bases line up with TRBD2. This CDR3 has 17 residues. V trimming: 1 base; J trimming: 1 base; junction bases outside the gene matches: 0. Germline V gives CDR1 LGHNA, CDR2 YNFKEQ.

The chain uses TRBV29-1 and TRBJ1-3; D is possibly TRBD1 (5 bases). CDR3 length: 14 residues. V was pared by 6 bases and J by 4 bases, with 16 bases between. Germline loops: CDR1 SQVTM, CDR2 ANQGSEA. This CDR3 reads CSVLPGTGGNTIYF. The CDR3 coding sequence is TGCAGCGTACTCCCCGGGACCGGGGGAAACACCATATATTTT.

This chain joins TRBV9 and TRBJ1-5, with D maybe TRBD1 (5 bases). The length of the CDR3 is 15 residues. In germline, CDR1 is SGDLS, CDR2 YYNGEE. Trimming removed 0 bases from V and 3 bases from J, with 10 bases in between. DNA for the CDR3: TGTGCCAGCAGCGTAGAGGGGCAGGTCAATCAGCCCCAGCATTTT. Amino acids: CASSVEGQVNQPQHF.

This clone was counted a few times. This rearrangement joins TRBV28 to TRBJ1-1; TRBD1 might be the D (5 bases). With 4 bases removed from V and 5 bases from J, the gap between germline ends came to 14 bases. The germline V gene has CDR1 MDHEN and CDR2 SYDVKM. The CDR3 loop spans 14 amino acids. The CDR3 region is CASSYTGRATEAFF. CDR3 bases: TGTGCCAGCAGTTACACGGGACGGGCGACTGAAGCTTTCTTT. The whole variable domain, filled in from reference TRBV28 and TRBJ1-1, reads DVKVTQSSRYLVKRTGEKVFLECVQDMDHENMFWYRQDPGLGLRLIYFSYDVKMKEKGDIPEGYSVSREKKERFSLILESASTNQTSMYLCASSYTGRATEAFFGQGTRLTVV.

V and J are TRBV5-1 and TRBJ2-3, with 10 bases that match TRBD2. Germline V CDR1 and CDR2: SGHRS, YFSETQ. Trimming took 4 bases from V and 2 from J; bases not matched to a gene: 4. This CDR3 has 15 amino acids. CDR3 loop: CASSRTSGYTDTQYF. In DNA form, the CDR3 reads TGCGCCAGCAGCCGGACTAGCGGATACACAGATACGCAGTATTTT.

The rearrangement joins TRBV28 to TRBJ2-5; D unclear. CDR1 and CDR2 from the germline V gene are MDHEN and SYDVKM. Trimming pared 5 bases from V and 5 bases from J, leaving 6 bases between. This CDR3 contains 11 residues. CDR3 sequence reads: CASSGEETQYF. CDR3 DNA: TGTGCCAGCAGTGGAGAGGAGACCCAGTACTTC.

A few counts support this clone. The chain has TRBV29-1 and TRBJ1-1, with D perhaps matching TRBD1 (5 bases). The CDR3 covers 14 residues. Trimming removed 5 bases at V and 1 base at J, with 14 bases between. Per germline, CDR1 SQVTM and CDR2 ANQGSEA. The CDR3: CSVSVFDRNTEAFF. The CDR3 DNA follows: TGCAGCGTTTCTGTCTTTGACAGGAACACTGAAGCTTTCTTT.

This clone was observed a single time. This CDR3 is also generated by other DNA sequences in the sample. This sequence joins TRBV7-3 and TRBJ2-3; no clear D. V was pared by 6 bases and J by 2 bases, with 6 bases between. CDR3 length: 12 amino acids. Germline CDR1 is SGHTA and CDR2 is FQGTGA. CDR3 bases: TGTGCCAGCAGTTCCTCCACAGATACGCAGTATTTT. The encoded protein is CASSSSTDTQYF. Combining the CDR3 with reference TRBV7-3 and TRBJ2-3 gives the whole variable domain GAGVSQTPSNKVTEKGKYVELRCDPISGHTALYWYRQSLGQGPEFLIYFQGTGAADDSGLPNDRFFAVRPEGSVSTLKIQRTERGDSAVYLCASSSSTDTQYFGPGTRLTVL.

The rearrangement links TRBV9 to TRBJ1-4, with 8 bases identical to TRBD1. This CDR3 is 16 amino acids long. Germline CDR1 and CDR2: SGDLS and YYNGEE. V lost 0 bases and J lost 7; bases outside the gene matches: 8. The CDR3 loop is CASSVGTGFGGEKLFF. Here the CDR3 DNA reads TGTGCCAGCAGCGTAGGGACAGGGTTCGGTGGTGAAAAACTGTTTTTT.

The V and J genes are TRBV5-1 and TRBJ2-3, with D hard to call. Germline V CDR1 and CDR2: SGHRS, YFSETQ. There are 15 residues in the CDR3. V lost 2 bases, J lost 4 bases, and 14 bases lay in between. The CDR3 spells CASSFGPHSADTQYF. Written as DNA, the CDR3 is TGCGCCAGCAGCTTTGGCCCGCATTCGGCAGATACGCAGTATTTT.

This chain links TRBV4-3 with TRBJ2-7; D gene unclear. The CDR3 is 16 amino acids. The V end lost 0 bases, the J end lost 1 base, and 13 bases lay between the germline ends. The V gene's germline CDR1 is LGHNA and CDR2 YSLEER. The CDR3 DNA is TGCGCCAGCAGCCAAGATCGATCCACTTCGTCCTACGAGCAGTACTTC. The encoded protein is CASSQDRSTSSYEQYF.

CDR3 amino acids: CASSYRPSGVSETQYF. The CDR3 bases are TGTGCCAGCAGTTACAGGCCTAGCGGCGTGTCAGAGACCCAGTACTTC. The J gene is TRBJ2-5, the V gene TRBV6-6; 7 nucleotides line up with TRBD2. The CDR3 totals 16 residues. V was pared by 2 bases and J by 4 bases, with 10 bases of the junction left unmatched. Per germline, CDR1 MNHNY and CDR2 SVGAGI (reference sequence).

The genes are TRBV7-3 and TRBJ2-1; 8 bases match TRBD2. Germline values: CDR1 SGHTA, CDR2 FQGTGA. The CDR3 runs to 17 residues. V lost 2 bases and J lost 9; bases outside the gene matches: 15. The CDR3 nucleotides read TGTGCCAGCAGCTTAGGCGTAGCGGGACCATATCCGCGTGAGCAGTTCTTC. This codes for CASSLGVAGPYPREQFF.

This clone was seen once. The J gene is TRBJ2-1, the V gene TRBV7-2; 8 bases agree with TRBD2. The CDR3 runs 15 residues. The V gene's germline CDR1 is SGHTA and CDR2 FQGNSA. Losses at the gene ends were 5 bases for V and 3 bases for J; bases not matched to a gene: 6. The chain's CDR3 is CASSPWAGGYNEQFF. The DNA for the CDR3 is TGTGCCAGCAGCCCCTGGGCGGGGGGCTACAATGAGCAGTTCTTC.

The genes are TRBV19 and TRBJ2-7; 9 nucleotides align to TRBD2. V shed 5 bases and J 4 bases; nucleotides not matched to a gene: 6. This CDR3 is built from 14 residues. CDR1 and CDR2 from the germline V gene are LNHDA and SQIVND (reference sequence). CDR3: CASSDSGRSYEQYF. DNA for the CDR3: TGTGCCAGTAGTGATAGCGGGAGATCTTACGAGCAGTACTTC.

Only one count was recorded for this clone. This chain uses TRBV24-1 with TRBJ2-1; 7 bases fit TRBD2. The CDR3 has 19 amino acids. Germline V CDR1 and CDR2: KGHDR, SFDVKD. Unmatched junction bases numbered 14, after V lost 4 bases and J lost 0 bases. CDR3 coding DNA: TGTGCCACCAGTGACCCGGGACTACCCGGACATCGCTCCTACAATGAGCAGTTCTTC. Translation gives CATSDPGLPGHRSYNEQFF.

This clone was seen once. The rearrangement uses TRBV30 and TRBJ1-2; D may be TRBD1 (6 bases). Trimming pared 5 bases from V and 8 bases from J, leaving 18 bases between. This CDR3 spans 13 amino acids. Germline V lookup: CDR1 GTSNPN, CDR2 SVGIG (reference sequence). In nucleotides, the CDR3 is TGTGCCTGGGAAAAACAGGGATGGGAAGGCTACACCTTC. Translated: CAWEKQGWEGYTF.

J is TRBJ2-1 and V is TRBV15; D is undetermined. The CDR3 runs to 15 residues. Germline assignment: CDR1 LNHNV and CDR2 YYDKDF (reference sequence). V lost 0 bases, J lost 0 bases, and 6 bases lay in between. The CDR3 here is CATSRDYSSYNEQFF. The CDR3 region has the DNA TGTGCCACCAGCAGAGATTACAGCTCCTACAATGAGCAGTTCTTC.

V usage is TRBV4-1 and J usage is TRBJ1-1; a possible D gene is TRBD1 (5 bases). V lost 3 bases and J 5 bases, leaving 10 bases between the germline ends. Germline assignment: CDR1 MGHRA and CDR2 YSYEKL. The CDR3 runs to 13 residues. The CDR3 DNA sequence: TGCGCCAGCAGCCAGGGGCTGGGAACTGAAGCTTTCTTT. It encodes CASSQGLGTEAFF.

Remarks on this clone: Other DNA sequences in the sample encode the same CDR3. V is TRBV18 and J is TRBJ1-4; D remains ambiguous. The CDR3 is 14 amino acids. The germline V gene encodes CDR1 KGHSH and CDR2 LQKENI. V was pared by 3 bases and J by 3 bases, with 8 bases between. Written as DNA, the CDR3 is TGTGCCAGCTCACCCGGAGCGGCTAATGAAAAACTGTTTTTT. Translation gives CASSPGAANEKLFF.

CDR3 in amino acids: CASSLNREQPQHF. The CDR3 DNA follows: TGTGCCAGCAGCTTGAACAGGGAGCAGCCCCAGCATTTT. This chain joins TRBV5-4 and TRBJ1-5, with D perhaps TRBD1 (6 bases). V dropped 1 base and J dropped 7 bases, with 9 bases sitting between them. Per the germline V gene, CDR1 is SGHNT and CDR2 is YYREEE (reference sequence). The CDR3 loop spans 13 amino acids.

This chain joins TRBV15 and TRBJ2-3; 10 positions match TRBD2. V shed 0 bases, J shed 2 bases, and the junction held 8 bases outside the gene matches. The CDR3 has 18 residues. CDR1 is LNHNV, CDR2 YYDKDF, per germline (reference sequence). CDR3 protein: CATSRDGGAGGYTDTQYF. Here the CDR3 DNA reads TGTGCCACCAGCAGAGATGGAGGAGCGGGAGGGTACACAGATACGCAGTATTTT.

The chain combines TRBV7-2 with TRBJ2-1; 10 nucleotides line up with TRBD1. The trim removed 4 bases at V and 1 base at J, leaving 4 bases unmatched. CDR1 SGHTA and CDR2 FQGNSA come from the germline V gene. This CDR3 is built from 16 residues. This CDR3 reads CASSYSGQGSYNEQFF. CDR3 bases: TGTGCCAGCAGCTACTCGGGACAGGGGTCCTACAATGAGCAGTTCTTC.

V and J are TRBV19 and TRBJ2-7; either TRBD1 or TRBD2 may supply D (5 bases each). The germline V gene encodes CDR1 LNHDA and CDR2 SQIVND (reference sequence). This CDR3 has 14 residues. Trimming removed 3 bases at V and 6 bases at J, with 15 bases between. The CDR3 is CASSIGQGVSEQYF. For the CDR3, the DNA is TGTGCCAGTAGTATCGGTCAGGGAGTGTCCGAGCAGTACTTC. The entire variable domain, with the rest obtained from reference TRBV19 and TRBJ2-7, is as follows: DGGITQSPKYLFRKEGQNVTLSCEQNLNHDAMYWYRQDPGQGLRLIYYSQIVNDFQKGDIAEGYSVSREKKESFPLTVTSAQKNPTAFYLCASSIGQGVSEQYFGPGTRLTVT.